One T cell receptor (beta chain) is described in this entry. This entry belongs to a study of response to subunit inactivated influenza vaccine. TCRdb redid the calling of the RT-PCR reads with MiXCR, one entry per CDR3 protein. The sample records approximately 310,000 distinct CDR3 sequences, 20% to 25% being singletons. With V trimmed by 7 bases and J by 0 bases, 13 bases remained unmatched. CDR3 length: 16 amino acids. CDR1 SQVTM and CDR2 ANQGSEA come from the germline V gene. The starting material was PBMCs from blood, obtained less than 22 months after vaccination. The chain joins TRBV29-1 to TRBJ2-3, with 7 bases fitting TRBD2. This sequence was found in a man aged 45-69 years who received an inactivated influenza vaccine. CDR3: CSAISVSSGSTDTQYF. For the CDR3, the DNA is TGCAGCGCCATCTCCGTGAGTAGCGGGAGCACAGATACGCAGTATTTT.